This passage covers 7 T cell receptor beta chains from one sample sequenced in a study of blood T cell repertoires in COVID-19. Assay used: immunoSEQ multiplex PCR; TCRdb lists only in-frame clones, some missing. This table has 230,000 or so clones, around 88% appearing once. The specimen was PBMCs or T cells enriched from blood (not recorded which). The receptors shown here come from a woman aged 40-49 years with acute COVID-19.

The chain employs TRBV24-1 and TRBJ2-1; 8 nucleotides agree with TRBD2. The CDR3 runs to 17 residues. Unmatched junction bases numbered 9, after V lost 0 bases and J lost 6 bases. CDR1 and CDR2 from the germline V gene are KGHDR and SFDVKD. CDR3 nucleotide sequence: TGTGCCACCAGTGATTTGAAGCTAACTAGCGGCGCCAATGAGCAGTTCTTC. It codes for CATSDLKLTSGANEQFF.

The rearrangement links TRBV6-2 or TRBV6-3 to TRBJ2-2; 10 bases map to TRBD1. Germline lookup yields CDR1 MNHEY and CDR2 SVGEGT. The CDR3 runs 16 residues. V was clipped by 5 bases and J by 4 bases; unmatched bases: 7. CDR3 bases: TGTGCCAGCAGTACCGACAGGGGGCAGAGCACCGGGGAGCTGTTTTTT. Its translation is CASSTDRGQSTGELFF.

In nucleotides, the CDR3 is TGTGCCAGCAGTTTATCCGAGGACAGGGGGGAGACCCAGTACTTC. Protein product: CASSLSEDRGETQYF. The chain is built from TRBV27 and TRBJ2-5; TRBD1 matches 10 bases. The V gene end was trimmed by 0 bases and the J gene end by 5 bases; junction bases not matched to a gene: 3. The CDR3 is 15 amino acids. Germline V gene lookup returns CDR1 MNHEY and CDR2 SMNVEV (reference sequence).

Note on this clone: This sample includes further DNA sequences coding for the same CDR3. CDR3 DNA sequence: TGTGCCAGCAGCTTAGGCGGACAGGGCAATCAGCCCCAGCATTTT. Residues: CASSLGGQGNQPQHF. J is TRBJ1-5 and V is TRBV11-3; 7 bases agree with TRBD1. From germline, CDR1 is SGHNT and CDR2 YENEEA. With V trimmed by 1 base and J by 2 bases, 2 bases remained unmatched. The CDR3 totals 15 residues.

This clone was detected a few times. The gene calls are TRBV5-1 and TRBJ1-6; no clear D gene. V was pared by 3 bases and J by 7 bases, with 5 bases between. This CDR3 is built from 12 residues. The germline V gene encodes CDR1 SGHRS and CDR2 YFSETQ. This CDR3 reads CASSSLNSPLHF. The CDR3 DNA follows: TGCGCCAGCAGCTCCTTAAATTCACCCCTCCACTTT.

The chain links TRBV3-1 (or the pseudogene TRBV3-2) to TRBJ1-2; TRBD1 matches at 7 bases. The CDR3 extends over 15 amino acids. V trimming: 1 base; J trimming: 2 bases; junction bases outside the gene matches: 4. Germline CDR1 LGHDT, CDR2 YNNKEL (reference sequence). The CDR3 DNA reads TGTGCCAGCAGCCAAGGGACAGGCCGAAACTATGGCTACACCTTC. It yields the protein CASSQGTGRNYGYTF.

The rearrangement uses TRBV18 and TRBJ1-2; 8 positions agree with TRBD1. The germline V gene encodes CDR1 KGHSH and CDR2 LQKENI. V lost 4 bases and J lost 8; bases outside the gene matches: 15. This CDR3 is built from 16 residues. The DNA for the CDR3 is TGTGCCAGCTCACTCGATCAGGGGGCTACTACTGACGGCTACACCTTC. Its translation: CASSLDQGATTDGYTF.